This T cell receptor (beta chain) was sequenced for a study of OX40 agonist ivuxolimab in advanced cancers. CDR1 is MNHEY and CDR2 is SMNVEV in the germline V gene (reference sequence). This CDR3 has 16 residues. Trimming removed 2 bases at V and 6 bases at J, with 17 bases between. Clones were read by immunoSEQ multiplex PCR, and TCRdb kept only the in-frame ones, dropping some. This repertoire shows 50,000 or so clones, approximately 89% found once; its top ten account for around 12%. The material was CD4+ or CD8+ T cells sorted from blood, obtained in a trial of the OX40 agonist ivuxolimab. The chain has TRBV27 and TRBJ2-1; the D gene is possibly TRBD2 (7 bases). The source of this sequence is an adult with an advanced solid tumor such as melanoma, head and neck, liver or kidney cancer. CDR3 sequence (DNA): TGTGCCAGCAGTTTAGTTGGGGGGGGGCCCCCCAATGAGCAGTTCTTC. Translated, it gives CASSLVGGGPPNEQFF.